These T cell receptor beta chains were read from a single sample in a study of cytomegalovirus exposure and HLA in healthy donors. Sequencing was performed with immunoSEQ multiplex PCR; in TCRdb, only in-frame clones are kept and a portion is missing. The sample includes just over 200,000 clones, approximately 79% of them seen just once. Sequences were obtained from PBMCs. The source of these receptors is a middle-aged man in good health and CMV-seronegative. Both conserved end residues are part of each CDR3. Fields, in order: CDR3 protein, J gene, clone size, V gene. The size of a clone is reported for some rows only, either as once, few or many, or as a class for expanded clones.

cdr3_aa: CASSLRTVTDTQYF
j_call: TRBJ2-3
clone_size: NA
v_call: TRBV5-5

cdr3_aa: CASSSHGTATYEQYF
j_call: TRBJ2-7
clone_size: NA
v_call: TRBV7-3

cdr3_aa: CASSTPGGAGAFF
j_call: TRBJ1-1
clone_size: NA
v_call: TRBV28

cdr3_aa: CSVGKGEGGYTF
j_call: TRBJ1-2
clone_size: NA
v_call: TRBV29-1

cdr3_aa: CASSGTSPRETQYF
j_call: TRBJ2-5
clone_size: once
v_call: TRBV5-4

cdr3_aa: CASSLGQGSYEQYF
j_call: TRBJ2-7
clone_size: NA
v_call: TRBV27

cdr3_aa: CASSRTGGSYEQYF
j_call: TRBJ2-7
clone_size: NA
v_call: TRBV5-1

cdr3_aa: CASSTVAGERSNKQFF
j_call: TRBJ2-1
clone_size: NA
v_call: TRBV7-9

cdr3_aa: CASSPRLAGEFTDTQYF
j_call: TRBJ2-3
clone_size: NA
v_call: TRBV4-2

cdr3_aa: CASSDLAGAGQNF
j_call: TRBJ2-3
clone_size: NA
v_call: TRBV6-4

cdr3_aa: CASSEALLAGGWDEQFF
j_call: TRBJ2-1
clone_size: NA
v_call: TRBV2